This T cell receptor (beta chain) was observed in a study of metastatic and nonmetastatic thyroid tumors. Background on the study: Patients with malignant and benign thyroid disease provided blood and tumor or nodule tissue, whose repertoires were compared. Study findings and constraints: Across blood and tumor, TCR beta diversity in malignant thyroid tumors was reportedly significantly higher than in benign nodules.

Every patient underwent thyroid surgery untreated. As to this clone: Antigen unknown. The same CDR3 also results from other DNA sequences found in this sample.

Germline lookup yields CDR1 SGHVS and CDR2 FQNEAQ. The CDR3 consists of 17 residues. V lost 4 bases and J lost 4; bases outside the gene matches: 14. As handled by the study authors: Between-group CDR3 differences, defined by clinicopathological status, yielded a distant-metastasis classifier for papillary thyroid cancer. TCRdb redid the clone calls on the PCR reads using MiXCR. TCRdb, not the original authors, processed these V and J calls. The sample shows about 82,000 clones, around 12% of them seen only once. The receptor's source is a female donor with papillary thyroid cancer or a benign thyroid nodule (not recorded which). Some clones in this sample may be carry-over from other donors' samples. This chain joins TRBV7-8 and TRBJ2-3; 7 bases line up with TRBD2. Sequencing was performed on tumor tissue. For the CDR3, the DNA is TGTGCCAGCAGCTGGGCGGGTGGTGCGGGAGCATCAGATACGCAGTATTTT. Translation: CASSWAGGAGASDTQYF.